A selection of T cell receptor beta chains follows, all from one sample in a study of T cells after yellow fever vaccination. MiXCR, run by TCRdb on the 5' RACE reads, gives a single entry per CDR3 protein. The sample shows hundreds of thousands of distinct CDR3 sequences, around a tenth of them seen only once. The sequencing used PBMCs, collected on the day of the first yellow fever vaccination. Every receptor here comes from a man between 18 and 35 years old who received the YFV17D yellow fever vaccine. Both conserved end residues are part of each CDR3. The D gene is left open where the match is weak. Clone size is not always given. Where it is, it says once, few, many or a class for expanded clones.

size	V	D	J	CDR3	DNA
-	TRBV12-3/TRBV12-4	-	TRBJ1-1	CASSSRALLTEAFF	TGTGCCAGCAGCTCTCGGGCCCTTCTCACTGAAGCTTTCTTT
many	TRBV5-1	-	TRBJ2-3	CASSASDHPYEDTQYF	TGCGCCAGCAGCGCGTCGGACCATCCTTACGAGGATACGCAGTATTTT
-	TRBV11-2	TRBD2	TRBJ2-1	CASSLGPASGGYHNEQFF	TGTGCCAGCAGCTTAGGCCCGGCGTCGGGGGGATACCACAATGAGCAGTTCTTC
-	TRBV7-2	-	TRBJ1-1	CASGSRGGNTEAFF	TGTGCCAGCGGCTCCCGCGGCGGGAACACTGAAGCTTTCTTT
-	TRBV10-3	-	TRBJ1-1	CAIKEGGTEAFF	TGTGCCATCAAGGAAGGAGGCACTGAAGCTTTCTTT
-	TRBV5-1	-	TRBJ1-2	CASSLSGGLDGYTF	TGCGCCAGCAGCTTGAGTGGGGGGCTGGATGGCTACACCTTC
-	TRBV7-9	-	TRBJ1-2	CASSGTARGYTF	TGTGCCAGCAGCGGGACGGCGAGGGGCTACACCTTC
-	TRBV12-3/TRBV12-4	-	TRBJ1-5	CASSPGRVLKWAESNQPQHF	TGTGCCAGCAGTCCGGGCAGGGTCTTAAAATGGGCGGAGAGCAATCAGCCCCAGCATTTT
few	TRBV7-9	-	TRBJ1-5	CASSLGAGSNQPQHF	TGTGCCAGCAGCTTAGGGGCTGGTAGCAATCAGCCCCAGCATTTT
many	TRBV3-1	-	TRBJ2-1	CASGRGAGSYNEQFF	TGTGCCAGCGGCAGGGGAGCCGGCTCCTACAATGAGCAGTTCTTC
few	TRBV18	-	TRBJ2-7	CASSSPQGVHEQYF	TGTGCCAGCTCATCCCCCCAGGGCGTACACGAGCAGTACTTC
-	TRBV18	-	TRBJ2-1	CASSPPGTLSSYNEQFF	TGTGCCAGCTCACCACCCGGGACATTAAGCTCCTACAATGAGCAGTTCTTC
few	TRBV5-1	TRBD1	TRBJ2-5	CASTPGQGQETQYF	TGCGCCAGCACCCCAGGACAGGGCCAAGAGACCCAGTACTTC
many	TRBV9	TRBD2	TRBJ2-3	CASSPKTSPRADTQYF	TGTGCCAGCAGCCCGAAGACTAGCCCTCGGGCAGATACGCAGTATTTT
few	TRBV4-1	-	TRBJ2-3	CASSHPWGGGLSTDTQYF	TGCGCCAGCAGCCATCCTTGGGGCGGGGGCCTGAGCACAGATACGCAGTATTTT
-	TRBV5-1	-	TRBJ2-3	CASSSGTVQDTQYF	TGCGCCAGCAGCTCTGGGACTGTACAAGATACGCAGTATTTT
-	TRBV7-8	-	TRBJ2-7	CASSPDPYEQYF	TGTGCCAGCAGCCCCGACCCCTACGAGCAGTACTTC
many	TRBV6-5	-	TRBJ2-7	CASSYQYEQYF	TGTGCCAGCAGTTACCAATACGAGCAGTACTTC
-	TRBV5-6	-	TRBJ1-2	CASSYWTVGGYTF	TGTGCCAGCAGCTATTGGACAGTTGGTGGCTACACCTTC
few	TRBV5-1	-	TRBJ2-6	CASSLVLSGANVLTF	TGCGCCAGCAGCTTGGTTCTCTCTGGGGCCAACGTCCTGACTTTC
few	TRBV5-1	-	TRBJ2-3	CASRWLGWGRDTQYF	TGCGCCAGCAGATGGTTAGGGTGGGGGCGAGATACGCAGTATTTT
-	TRBV20-1	-	TRBJ2-2	CSARGRELFF	TGCAGTGCTAGAGGCCGGGAGCTGTTTTTT
few	TRBV18	-	TRBJ2-2	CASSSLAPGELFF	TGTGCCAGCTCATCCTTAGCCCCCGGGGAGCTGTTTTTT
-	TRBV4-1	-	TRBJ2-1	CTSSQETRSSSYNEQFF	TGCACCAGCAGCCAAGAAACTAGGTCTAGCTCCTACAATGAGCAGTTCTTC
-	TRBV10-3	TRBD2	TRBJ2-2	CAISVRTSGGTNTGELFF	TGTGCCATCAGCGTTAGGACTAGCGGGGGGACGAACACCGGGGAGCTGTTTTTT
many	TRBV19	-	TRBJ1-2	CASRSYGYTF	TGTGCCAGTAGGAGTTATGGCTACACCTTC
few	TRBV6-2/TRBV6-3	TRBD2	TRBJ2-3	CASTPRVSGDTDTQYF	TGTGCCAGCACCCCCCGGGTTAGCGGGGACACAGATACGCAGTATTTT
-	TRBV11-2	-	TRBJ1-1	CASSFGTPPTEAFF	TGTGCCAGCAGCTTTGGAACCCCCCCCACTGAAGCTTTCTTT
many	TRBV7-2	TRBD2	TRBJ2-3	CASSAGLAGDTQYF	TGTGCCAGCAGCGCCGGACTAGCGGGAGATACGCAGTATTTT
few	TRBV5-1	TRBD2	TRBJ2-2	CASSPSSGRTGELFF	TGCGCCAGCAGCCCATCTAGCGGCCGCACCGGGGAGCTGTTTTTT
-	TRBV10-2	-	TRBJ1-2	CASSEDIRALKTNYGYTF	TGCGCCAGCAGTGAGGATATCAGAGCACTTAAGACTAACTATGGCTACACCTTC
many	TRBV2	-	TRBJ2-4	CASRETQGQEPKNIQYF	TGTGCCAGCAGAGAAACTCAGGGACAAGAACCCAAAAACATTCAGTACTTC
-	TRBV4-3	TRBD1	TRBJ1-2	CASSQFQGGPSDGYTF	TGCGCCAGCAGCCAATTTCAGGGGGGGCCTTCCGATGGCTACACCTTC
few	TRBV2	-	TRBJ2-3	CASSGAGDTQYF	TGTGCCAGCTCCGGGGCTGGCGATACGCAGTATTTT
few	TRBV7-9	TRBD2	TRBJ2-3	CASSRRTSGEADTQYF	TGTGCCAGCAGCCGAAGGACTAGCGGGGAGGCAGATACGCAGTATTTT
-	TRBV6-2/TRBV6-3	-	TRBJ2-1	CASRRTDSPIYNEQFF	TGTGCCAGCAGACGCACGGACAGTCCTATCTACAATGAGCAGTTCTTC
once	TRBV5-1	-	TRBJ2-2	CASSLPGSTGELFF	TGCGCCAGCAGCTTGCCAGGGAGCACCGGGGAGCTGTTTTTT
few	TRBV11-2	TRBD2	TRBJ2-3	CASSLTQPSGATQYF	TGTGCCAGCAGCTTAACCCAGCCTAGCGGGGCTACGCAGTATTTT
many	TRBV27	-	TRBJ2-2	CASSLTGTGELFF	TGTGCCAGCAGTTTAACGGGAACCGGGGAGCTGTTTTTT
-	TRBV30	-	TRBJ2-1	CAWSLQGRNEQFF	TGTGCCTGGAGTCTGCAGGGACGGAATGAGCAGTTCTTC
-	TRBV28	-	TRBJ1-5	CATTSGSQPQHF	TGTGCCACCACGTCAGGGAGCCAGCCCCAGCATTTT
few	TRBV5-1	-	TRBJ2-3	CASSSLLGGGGTDTQYF	TGCGCCAGCAGCTCCCTTTTAGGAGGGGGGGGCACAGATACGCAGTATTTT
-	TRBV4-2	-	TRBJ2-3	CASSQQEPDTQYF	TGTGCCAGCAGCCAACAAGAACCAGATACGCAGTATTTT
few	TRBV5-1	-	TRBJ2-2	CASGIMDTGELFF	TGCGCCAGCGGGATTATGGACACCGGGGAGCTGTTTTTT
-	TRBV20-1	-	TRBJ1-5	CSARPMLSNQPQHF	TGCAGTGCTAGACCTATGTTAAGCAATCAGCCCCAGCATTTT
few	TRBV18	-	TRBJ1-5	CASSLRTALSNQPQHF	TGTGCCAGCTCCCTACGGACAGCGTTAAGCAATCAGCCCCAGCATTTT
few	TRBV4-2	TRBD1	TRBJ1-1	CASSEQGPEDTEAFF	TGTGCCAGCAGCGAACAGGGGCCCGAGGACACTGAAGCTTTCTTT
-	TRBV7-9	-	TRBJ2-1	CASSWSGDNEQFF	TGTGCCAGCAGCTGGTCAGGAGATAATGAGCAGTTCTTC
few	TRBV24-1	-	TRBJ2-1	CATSEAGGRDEQFF	TGTGCCACCAGTGAGGCAGGGGGGAGGGATGAGCAGTTCTTC
-	TRBV7-9	-	TRBJ1-4	CASGATNEKLFF	TGTGCCAGTGGGGCAACTAATGAAAAACTGTTTTTT
many	TRBV20-1	TRBD2	TRBJ2-3	CSAPGLGADTQYF	TGCAGTGCCCCGGGACTAGGTGCAGATACGCAGTATTTT
-	TRBV4-1	-	TRBJ1-6	CASSQELLSPLHF	TGCGCCAGCAGCCAAGAGCTCCTTTCACCCCTCCACTTT
-	TRBV6-5	-	TRBJ1-1	CASSYRTENTEAFF	TGTGCCAGCAGCTATCGGACAGAGAACACTGAAGCTTTCTTT
-	TRBV20-1	-	TRBJ2-3	CSANRGRTDTQYF	TGCAGTGCTAACCGGGGGCGCACAGATACGCAGTATTTT